This TCR beta chain appears in the sequencing data of a study of Graves' ophthalmopathy and Graves' hyperthyroidism. This CDR3 spans 15 amino acids. Germline lookup yields CDR1 SGDLS and CDR2 YYNGEE. V lost 4 bases to trimming and J lost 5 bases; unmatched junction nucleotides: 11. General study results and limits: The model predicted ophthalmopathy progression with around 70% sensitivity and around 72% specificity. Most thyroid clonotypes with frequency above 0.001 were detected in blood too.

Concerning this clonotype: What it recognizes is unknown. A much larger clone is a single base away; this may be a read error.

RNA served as the template for amplifying TCR beta CDR3 regions. RT-PCR in the first round used HTBI primers; a second-round multiplex PCR followed. TCRdb processed the multiplex PCR reads anew with MiXCR; each CDR3 protein has one entry. The sample has about 740,000 distinct CDR3 sequences; 35% to 50% are singletons. The sample consisted of peripheral blood. The chain has TRBV9 and TRBJ2-5; 7 positions agree with TRBD1. This clonotype was obtained from an adult man with Graves' ophthalmopathy. CDR3 loop: CASSTSHRGWETQYF. The DNA of the CDR3 is TGTGCCAGCAGCACCAGTCACAGGGGATGGGAGACCCAGTACTTC.